The rows below give T cell receptor beta chains drawn from one sample of a study of blood T cells in healthy people across ages. A single record per CDR3 protein comes from TCRdb applying MiXCR to the 5' RACE reads. The sample holds some 780,000 distinct CDR3 sequences; roughly 56% are singletons and the top ten take roughly 24%. The sample taken for sequencing was blood. The receptors originated from a middle-aged man in good health. The CDR3 runs from the conserved cysteine through the conserved F or W. A clone size is listed for some rows: how often the clone was seen (once, few, many), or a class if it is expanded.

clone size: -
V gene: TRBV2
CDR3 protein: CASSLAGVRGSYEQYF

clone size: few
V gene: TRBV10-3
CDR3 protein: CAISVNPSGLAGGNEQFF

clone size: -
V gene: TRBV3-1
CDR3 protein: CASNTGTSYEQYF

clone size: once
V gene: TRBV28
CDR3 protein: CASSLDRGTNRDEQYF

clone size: -
V gene: TRBV2
CDR3 protein: CAGRQGTNTGELFF

clone size: -
V gene: TRBV6-5
CDR3 protein: CASKPGGGEETQYF

clone size: -
V gene: TRBV5-6
CDR3 protein: CVSSLEGRFSNQPQHF

clone size: few
V gene: TRBV29-1
CDR3 protein: CSVGGGYTF

clone size: -
V gene: TRBV18
CDR3 protein: CASSPGVSGRIPEQYF

clone size: few
V gene: TRBV20-1
CDR3 protein: CSARRGLDTGELFF

clone size: few
V gene: TRBV7-2
CDR3 protein: CASSSQGALNEKLFF